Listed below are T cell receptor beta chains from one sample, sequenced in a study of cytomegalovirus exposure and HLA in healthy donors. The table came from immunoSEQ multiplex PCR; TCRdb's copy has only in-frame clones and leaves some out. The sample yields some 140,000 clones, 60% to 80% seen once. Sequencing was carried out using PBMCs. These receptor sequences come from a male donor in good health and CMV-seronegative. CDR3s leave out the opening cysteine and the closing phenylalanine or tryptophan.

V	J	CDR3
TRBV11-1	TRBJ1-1	ASSQGLNTEAF
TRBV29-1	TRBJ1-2	SVELNYGYT
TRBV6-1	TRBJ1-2	ASRGGGRPNYGYT
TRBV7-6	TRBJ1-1	ASSEEVTGNTEAF
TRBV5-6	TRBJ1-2	ASSSERWTGVGGNYGYT
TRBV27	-	ASSVTGYEQY
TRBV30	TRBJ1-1	AWNIQGDTEAF
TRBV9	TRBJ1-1	ASSVATGGNTEAF
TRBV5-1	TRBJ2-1	ASSGTSRNEQF
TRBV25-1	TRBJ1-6	ASSELGHGNSPLH
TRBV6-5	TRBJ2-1	ASSSAGLAENEQF
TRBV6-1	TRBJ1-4	ASSEQRANEKLF
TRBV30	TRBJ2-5	AWSVQFQETQY